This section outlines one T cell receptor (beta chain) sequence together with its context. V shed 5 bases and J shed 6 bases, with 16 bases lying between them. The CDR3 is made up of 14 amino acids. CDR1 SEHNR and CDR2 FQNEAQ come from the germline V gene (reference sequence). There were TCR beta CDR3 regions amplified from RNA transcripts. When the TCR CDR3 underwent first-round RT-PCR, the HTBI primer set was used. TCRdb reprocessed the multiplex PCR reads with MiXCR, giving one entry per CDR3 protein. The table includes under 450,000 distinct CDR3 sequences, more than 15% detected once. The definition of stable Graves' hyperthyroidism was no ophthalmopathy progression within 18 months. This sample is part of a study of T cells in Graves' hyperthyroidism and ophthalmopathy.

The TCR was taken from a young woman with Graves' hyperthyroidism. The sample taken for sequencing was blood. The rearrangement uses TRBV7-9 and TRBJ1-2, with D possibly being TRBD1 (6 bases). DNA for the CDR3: TGTGCCAGCAGCCAGCAGGGGTTCTCACATGGCTACACCTTC. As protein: CASSQQGFSHGYTF.